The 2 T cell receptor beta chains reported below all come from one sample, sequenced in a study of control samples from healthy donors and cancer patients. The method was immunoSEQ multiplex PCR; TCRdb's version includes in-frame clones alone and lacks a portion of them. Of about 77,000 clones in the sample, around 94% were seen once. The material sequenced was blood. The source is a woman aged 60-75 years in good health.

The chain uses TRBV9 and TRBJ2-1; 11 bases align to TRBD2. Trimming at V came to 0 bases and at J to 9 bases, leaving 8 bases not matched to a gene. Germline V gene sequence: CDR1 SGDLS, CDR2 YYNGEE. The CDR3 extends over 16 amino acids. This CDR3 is CASSVGGTSGRGEQFF. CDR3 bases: TGTGCCAGCAGCGTAGGGGGGACTAGCGGCCGCGGTGAGCAGTTCTTC.

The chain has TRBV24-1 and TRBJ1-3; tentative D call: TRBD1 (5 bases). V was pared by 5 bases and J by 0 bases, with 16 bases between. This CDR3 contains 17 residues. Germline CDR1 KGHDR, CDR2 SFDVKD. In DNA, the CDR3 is TGTGCCACCAGTGGGTTGCTGAGCAGGGCCTCTGGAAACACCATATATTTT. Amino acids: CATSGLLSRASGNTIYF.